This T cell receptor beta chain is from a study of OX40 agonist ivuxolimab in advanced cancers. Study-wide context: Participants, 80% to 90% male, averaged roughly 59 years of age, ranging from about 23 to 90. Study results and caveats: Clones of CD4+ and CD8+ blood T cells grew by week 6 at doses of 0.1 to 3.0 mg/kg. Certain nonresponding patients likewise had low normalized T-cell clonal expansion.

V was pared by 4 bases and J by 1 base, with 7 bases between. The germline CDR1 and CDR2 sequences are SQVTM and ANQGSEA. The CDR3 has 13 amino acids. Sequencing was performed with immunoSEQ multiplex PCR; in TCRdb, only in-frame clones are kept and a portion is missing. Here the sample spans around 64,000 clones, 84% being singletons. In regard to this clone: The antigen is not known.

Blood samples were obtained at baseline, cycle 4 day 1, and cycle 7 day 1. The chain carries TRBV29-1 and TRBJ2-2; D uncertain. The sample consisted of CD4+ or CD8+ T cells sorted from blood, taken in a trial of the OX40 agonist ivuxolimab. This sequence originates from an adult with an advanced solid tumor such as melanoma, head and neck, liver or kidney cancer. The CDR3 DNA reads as TGCAGCGTTGGGCAGAAGAACACCGGGGAGCTGTTTTTT. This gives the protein CSVGQKNTGELFF.